This T cell receptor (beta chain) is from a study of blood T cell repertoires in COVID-19. CDR3 length: 14 amino acids. The V gene's germline CDR1 is LNHDA and CDR2 SQIVND (reference sequence). V was cut by 3 bases and J by 4 bases, with 10 bases left in between. The assay was immunoSEQ multiplex PCR, and TCRdb's table has in-frame clones only and misses some. The repertoire holds around 150,000 clones, roughly 77% seen once, with about 4% in the top ten. Sequencing used peripheral blood. The clonotype originates from a man in his sixties with acute or convalescent COVID-19. The genes are TRBV19 and TRBJ1-5, with D tentatively TRBD1 (6 bases). In DNA form, the CDR3 reads TGTGCCAGTAGTATTAGGGGGACGAATCAGCCCCAGCATTTT. This translates into CASSIRGTNQPQHF.